These T cell receptor beta chains were read from a single sample in a study of shared clonotypes between healthy human individuals. Method: immunoSEQ multiplex PCR; TCRdb's copy keeps in-frame clones and lacks some. This sample has around 720,000 clones, with 55% to 85% found just once. Source material: memory CD4+ T cells sorted from blood. Source of these receptors: a woman in her 30s in good health. CDR3s include the opening cysteine and the closing phenylalanine or tryptophan. Each record gives: V gene, J gene, CDR3 protein.

TRBV11-2	TRBJ2-7	CASSRLQVAYEQYF
TRBV7-8	TRBJ1-2	CASSSRVSPSYGYTF
TRBV2	TRBJ1-5	CASSQDTEEPQHF
TRBV5-1	TRBJ2-1	CASSSRPGSGSVYNEQFF
TRBV19	TRBJ2-1	CASSSRTSGRLYEQFF
TRBV5-1	TRBJ2-1	CASSLDIGNEQFF
TRBV4-2	TRBJ1-3	CASSQDGTGTAGNTIYF
TRBV6-5	TRBJ1-1	CASRVITGGTEAFF
TRBV5-1	TRBJ2-3	CASSLAGALTDTQYF
TRBV18	TRBJ2-3	CASRSSGIDTQYF
TRBV5-5	TRBJ2-7	CASSLVALDRTSYEQYF
TRBV11-2	TRBJ2-4	CASSFPTGQENIAKNIQYF
TRBV9	TRBJ2-2	CASSIGGSGRWLNTGELFF
TRBV28	TRBJ2-1	CASRTRLNEQFF
TRBV5-6	TRBJ2-7	CASSLTGDRYEQYF
TRBV19	TRBJ2-3	CASSIGISTDTQYF
TRBV7-2	TRBJ1-2	CASSLVARGADYGYTF
TRBV7-9	TRBJ2-3	CASSLISAASSTDTQYF
TRBV2	TRBJ1-5	CASSVTSSNQPQHF
TRBV2	TRBJ1-1	CASSENLVSVQGNIF
TRBV28	TRBJ1-2	CASSFGRYYGYTF
TRBV25-1	TRBJ1-5	CASSEGEGGTSQHF
TRBV7-9	TRBJ2-7	CASSLTSGRVHEQYF
TRBV7-8	TRBJ1-4	CASSWTETNEKLFF
TRBV6-1	TRBJ1-1	CASSEGGLNTEAFF
TRBV2	TRBJ2-7	CASNYRGPDPYEQYF
TRBV6-5	TRBJ2-7	CASSQKVLAPYEQYF
TRBV6-5	TRBJ2-7	CASSYSGGGIEQYF
TRBV28	TRBJ1-5	CASGRGNQPQHF
TRBV18	TRBJ1-2	CASSWEEPNYGYTF
TRBV5-1	TRBJ2-3	CASSVTPTGTSGGGTTDTQYF
TRBV9	TRBJ2-2	CASSVTLAVTGELFF
TRBV6-1	TRBJ1-4	CASSEARRGLFF
TRBV6-6	TRBJ2-7	CASLKGTGQASYEQYF
TRBV18	TRBJ2-5	CASSPDQLEGITQYF
TRBV4-1	TRBJ1-1	CASSQEGRNTEAFF
TRBV11-2	TRBJ2-7	CASSSDRANEQYF
TRBV6-6	TRBJ1-5	CASNTRQFNQPQHF
TRBV4-1	TRBJ2-3	CASSQESGRSNGNTDTQYF
TRBV5-1	TRBJ2-3	CASSSGTSTDTQYF